This TCR beta chain was profiled in a study of OX40 agonist ivuxolimab in advanced cancers. Across the whole study: Ivuxolimab is a fully human IgG2 antibody that activates OX40 (CD134). Three patients responded partially, comprising one with hepatocellular carcinoma and two with cutaneous melanoma.

The method was immunoSEQ multiplex PCR; TCRdb's version includes in-frame clones alone and lacks a portion of them. The repertoire holds roughly 40,000 clones, with around 84% as singletons. Cycle 7 day 1, cycle 4 day 1, and baseline were the timepoints at which blood was sampled. Here the sequenced sample was CD4+ or CD8+ T cells sorted from blood, taken in a trial of the OX40 agonist ivuxolimab. The sequence was obtained from an adult with an advanced solid tumor such as melanoma, head and neck, liver or kidney cancer.

The CDR3 DNA sequence: TGTGCCAGCCTTTCTAGGGAGGCACCTTTCTACAATGAGCAGTTCTTC. Amino acid sequence: CASLSREAPFYNEQFF. The chain couples TRBV27 to TRBJ2-1; maybe TRBD2 (6 bases). CDR3 size: 16 residues. V shed 8 bases and J shed 3 bases, with 20 bases lying between them. From germline, CDR1 is MNHEY and CDR2 SMNVEV (reference sequence).